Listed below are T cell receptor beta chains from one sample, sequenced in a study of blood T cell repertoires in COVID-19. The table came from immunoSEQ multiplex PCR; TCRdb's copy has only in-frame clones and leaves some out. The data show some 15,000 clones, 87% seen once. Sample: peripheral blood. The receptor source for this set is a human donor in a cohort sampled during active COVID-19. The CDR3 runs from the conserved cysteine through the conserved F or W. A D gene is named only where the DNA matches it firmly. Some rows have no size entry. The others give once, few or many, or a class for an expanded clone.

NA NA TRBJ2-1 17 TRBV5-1 TGCGCCAGCAGCGCCGGCCGTGGTGTGGGACTGAGGAATGAGCAGTTCTTC CASSAGRGVGLRNEQFF
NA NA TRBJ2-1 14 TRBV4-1 TGCGCCAGCAGCCCTTTTGACAAGAACAATGAGCAGTTCTTC CASSPFDKNNEQFF
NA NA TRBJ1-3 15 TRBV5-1 TGCGCCAGCAGCTTGGACGGGAGCTCTGGAAACACCATATATTTT CASSLDGSSGNTIYF
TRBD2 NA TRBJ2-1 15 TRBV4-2 TGTGCCAGCAGCCATAGCGGGTCTTCTTACAATGAGCAGTTCTTC CASSHSGSSYNEQFF
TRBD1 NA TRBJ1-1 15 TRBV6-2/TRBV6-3 TGTGCCAGCAGTTCGCGGACAGGGGCGAGGGCTGAAGCTTTCTTT CASSSRTGARAEAFF
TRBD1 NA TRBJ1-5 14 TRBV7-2 TGTGCCAGCAGCTCCGGACAGGGAGGACAGCCCCAGCATTTT CASSSGQGGQPQHF
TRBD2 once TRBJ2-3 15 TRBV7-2 TGTGCCAGCAGCTCACCGGGACTAGGGATAGATACGCAGTATTTT CASSSPGLGIDTQYF
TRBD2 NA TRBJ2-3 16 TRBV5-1 TGCGCCAGCAGCAGTGGTGGGGTAGCGGGGTTAGATACGCAGTATTTT CASSSGGVAGLDTQYF
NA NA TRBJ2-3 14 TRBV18 TGTGCCAGCTCAAGAGGGGGAAGCACAGATACGCAGTATTTT CASSRGGSTDTQYF
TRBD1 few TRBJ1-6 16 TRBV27 TGTGCCAGCAGTACCCTCCGGACAGGAAATAATTCACCCCTCCACTTT CASSTLRTGNNSPLHF
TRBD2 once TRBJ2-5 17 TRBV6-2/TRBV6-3 TGTGCCAGCAGCCTACTTAGTAGCGGGGGGGCCCCGGAGACCCAGTACTTC CASSLLSSGGAPETQYF
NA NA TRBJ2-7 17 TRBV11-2 TGTGCCAGCAGCTTTGGCCCACCTCTCGACAGCTCCTACGAGCAGTACTTC CASSFGPPLDSSYEQYF
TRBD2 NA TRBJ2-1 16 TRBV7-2 TGTGCCAGCAGCTTCGGCGGGGGGGCTTCCTACAATGAGCAGTTCTTC CASSFGGGASYNEQFF
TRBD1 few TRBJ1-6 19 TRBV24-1 TGTGGAGGTCCCCCCGAGACAGGGGTCCTAAGCTCCTATAATTCACCCCTCCACTTT CGGPPETGVLSSYNSPLHF
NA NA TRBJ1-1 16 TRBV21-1 TGTGCCAGCATGGGACCCCGGACAGGCAGCCGGGCTGAAGCTTTCTTT CASMGPRTGSRAEAFF
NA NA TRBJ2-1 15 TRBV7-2 TGTGCCAGCAGCTTAGCGTGGAGGCAGTCTTCCGAGCAGTTCTTC CASSLAWRQSSEQFF
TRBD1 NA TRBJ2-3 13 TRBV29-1 TGCAGCGCATGGGACAGTATCACGGATACGCAGTATTTT CSAWDSITDTQYF
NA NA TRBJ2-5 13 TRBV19 TGTGCCAGTAGTACGGGGAGTCAAGAGACCCAGTACTTC CASSTGSQETQYF
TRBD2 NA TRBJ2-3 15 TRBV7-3 TGTGCCAGCAGCTGGACTAGGTCACGGGGAGATACGCAGTATTTT CASSWTRSRGDTQYF
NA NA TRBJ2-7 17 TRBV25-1 TGTGCCAGCAGTGGCCCCACTCGCAGGGCATCTGCCTACGAGCAGTACTTC CASSGPTRRASAYEQYF
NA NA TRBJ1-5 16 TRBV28 TGTGCCAGCAGAGCCGGCAGGGTGGCGGGCAATCAGCCCCAGCATTTT CASRAGRVAGNQPQHF
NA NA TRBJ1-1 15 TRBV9 TGTGCCAGCAGCGTAGAAAGCGGGGTGAACACTGAAGCTTTCTTT CASSVESGVNTEAFF
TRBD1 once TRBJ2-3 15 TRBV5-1 TGCGCCAGCAGCTTGGGGGACAGGACAACAGATACGCAGTATTTT CASSLGDRTTDTQYF
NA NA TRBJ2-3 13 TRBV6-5 TGTGCCAGCAGTCGGGGACATTCAGATACGCAGTATTTT CASSRGHSDTQYF
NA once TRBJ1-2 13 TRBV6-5 TGTGCCAGCAGTTACGGGGGGGATTATGGCTACACCTTC CASSYGGDYGYTF
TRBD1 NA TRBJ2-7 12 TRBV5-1 TGCGCCAGCAGCGATACCGGGACAGGGCAGTACTTC CASSDTGTGQYF
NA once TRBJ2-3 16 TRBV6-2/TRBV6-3 TGTGCCAGCAGCCGGGGGCTAGGATTAGGGGTAGATACGCAGTATTTT CASSRGLGLGVDTQYF
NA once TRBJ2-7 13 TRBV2 TGTGCCAGCAGCCGGGACTTTTCCTACGAGCAGTACTTC CASSRDFSYEQYF
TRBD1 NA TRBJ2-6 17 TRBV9 TGTGCCAGCAGCGCCGACAGGGTTGGGACCGGGGCCAACGTCCTGACTTTC CASSADRVGTGANVLTF
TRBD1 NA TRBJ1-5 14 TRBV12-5 TGTGCTAGTGCCCCCGGGACAGGGGAATCGGCCCAGCATTTT CASAPGTGESAQHF
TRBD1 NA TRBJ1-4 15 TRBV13 TGTGCCAGCAGCGGACGGGACAGGGGAGACGAAAAACTGTTTTTT CASSGRDRGDEKLFF
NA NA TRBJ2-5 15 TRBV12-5 TGTGCTAGTGGTTTGGTTTCAGGGGGGAAAGAGACCCAGTACTTC CASGLVSGGKETQYF
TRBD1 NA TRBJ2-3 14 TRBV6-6 TGTGCCAGCAGTTCGGGACAGGGGGGAGATACGCAGTATTTT CASSSGQGGDTQYF
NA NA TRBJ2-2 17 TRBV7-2 TGTGCCAGCAGCTCCCGCCGCCGACTGAACCCCACCGGGGAGCTGTTTTTT CASSSRRRLNPTGELFF
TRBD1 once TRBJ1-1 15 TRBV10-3 TGTGCCATCAGTGAGGGAACAGGGGGCTTGGATGAAGCTTTCTTT CAISEGTGGLDEAFF